The 23 T cell receptor beta chains in this list originate from one sample, sequenced in a study of shared clonotypes between healthy human individuals. Here immunoSEQ multiplex PCR was the method, and the copy in TCRdb shows in-frame clones only, minus some. Here the sample spans approximately 1,500,000 clones, about 96% being singletons. The specimen was naive CD4+ T cells sorted from blood. Subset reported: CD45RA+ positively selected. All receptors come from a man aged 30 to 39 in good health.

The chain couples TRBV18 to TRBJ1-5; D is undetermined. Trimming took 5 bases from V and 8 from J, leaving 13 bases between them. Germline CDR1 KGHSH, CDR2 LQKENI. The CDR3 contains 13 residues. DNA of the CDR3: TGTGCCAGCTCAGCCGGCTCGATCGAGCCCCAGCATTTT. It specifies CASSAGSIEPQHF.

The chain uses TRBV10-2 and TRBJ2-1; 7 bases are a match to TRBD2. The length of the CDR3 is 14 residues. Germline V lookup: CDR1 WSHSY, CDR2 SAAADI. After removal of 3 bases from V and 9 bases from J, the junction contained 8 bases not matched to a gene. CDR3 nucleotides: TGCGCCAGCAGTGAAGGGCGGGAGATGGGTGAGCAGTTCTTC. It yields the protein CASSEGREMGEQFF.

The gene calls are TRBV18 and TRBJ2-7; 12 positions match TRBD2. Germline CDR1 is KGHSH and CDR2 is LQKENI. This CDR3 spans 16 amino acids. The trim removed 5 bases at V and 2 bases at J, leaving 7 bases unmatched. CDR3 residues: CASSSKLAGGPYEQYF. DNA for the CDR3: TGTGCCAGCTCATCCAAACTAGCGGGAGGTCCCTACGAGCAGTACTTC.

The CDR3 region is CASSLWGTSGNTDTQYF. The DNA for the CDR3 is TGCGCCAGCAGCTTGTGGGGGACTAGCGGGAACACAGATACGCAGTATTTT. The genes are TRBV5-1 and TRBJ2-3; 13 nucleotides match TRBD2. After removal of 1 base from V and 2 bases from J, the junction contained 4 bases not matched to a gene. CDR1 SGHRS and CDR2 YFSETQ come from the germline V gene. The CDR3 covers 17 residues.

In its sample, this clone was seen once. The chain has TRBV29-1 and TRBJ2-7; D is tentatively TRBD1 or TRBD2 (5 bases each). V dropped 7 bases and J dropped 2 bases, with 12 bases sitting between them. CDR1 and CDR2 from the germline V gene are SQVTM and ANQGSEA. The CDR3 covers 12 residues. The CDR3 DNA reads TGCAGCGGCCAGGGAGAGGCCTACGAGCAGTACTTC. Residues: CSGQGEAYEQYF.

Here the CDR3 DNA reads TGCGCCAGCAGCTCGACGACAGGGAGCCAGCCCCAGCATTTT. It encodes CASSSTTGSQPQHF. This rearrangement joins TRBV5-1 to TRBJ1-5; 7 nucleotides match TRBD1. The V gene's germline CDR1 is SGHRS and CDR2 YFSETQ. This CDR3 has 14 amino acids. V was pared by 3 bases and J by 7 bases, with 7 bases of the junction left unmatched.

The chain combines TRBV5-4 with TRBJ2-7; 9 bases are shared with TRBD2. The junction had 8 bases not matched to a gene; V was cut back by 2 bases and J by 5 bases. The germline V gene encodes CDR1 SGHNT and CDR2 YYREEE (reference sequence). This CDR3 spans 15 amino acids. In DNA form, the CDR3 reads TGTGCCAGCAGCTTATTGAGTAGCGGGAGCCACGAGCAGTACTTC. This encodes CASSLLSSGSHEQYF.

The rearrangement links TRBV28 to TRBJ2-7, with a tentative D call TRBD1 (8 bases). The CDR3 has 15 amino acids. Trimming left V 5 bases short and J 4 bases short, with 18 bases between. Germline V gene data show CDR1 as MDHEN and CDR2 as SYDVKM. CDR3 amino acids: CASSPGGAGVYEQYF. CDR3 bases: TGTGCCAGCAGTCCAGGGGGCGCGGGAGTATACGAGCAGTACTTC.

V and J are TRBV28 and TRBJ1-1, with D possibly matching TRBD1 (6 bases). V was shortened by 6 bases and J by 11 bases, with 19 bases between the two germline ends. Germline-derived CDR1 and CDR2 are MDHEN and SYDVKM. The CDR3 has 13 amino acids. The CDR3 is CASSPPNREGAFF. As DNA, the CDR3 is TGTGCCAGCAGCCCGCCTAACAGGGAGGGTGCTTTCTTT.

CDR3 in DNA: TGTGCCAGCAGGTCGGGACAGGGGGCCCATCAGCCCCAGCATTTT. Amino acids: CASRSGQGAHQPQHF. The chain links TRBV27 to TRBJ1-5; TRBD1 matches 12 bases. J lost 5 bases, V lost 6 bases, and 5 bases had no gene match. The CDR3 consists of 15 residues. Germline loops: CDR1 MNHEY, CDR2 SMNVEV (reference sequence).

This clone was picked up a small number of times. The chain links TRBV21-1 to TRBJ1-3. TRBV21-1 is marked as a pseudogene. The CDR3 runs to 15 residues. The CDR3 region has the DNA TGTGCCAGCTCGCCAAAGGGTGGATCTGGAAACACCATATATTTT. Its translation is CASSPKGGSGNTIYF.

The chain uses TRBV7-9 and TRBJ2-1; D perhaps matches TRBD2 (6 bases). This CDR3 contains 16 residues. The germline V and J ends were trimmed by 1 base and 3 bases, with 13 bases remaining between them. Germline CDR1 and CDR2: SEHNR and FQNEAQ (reference sequence). CDR3 sequence: CASSLEVGGVYNEQFF. The CDR3 nucleotides read TGTGCCAGCAGCTTAGAGGTGGGAGGAGTCTACAATGAGCAGTTCTTC.

J is TRBJ2-7 and V is TRBV6-1; TRBD2 aligns across 12 bases. V gave up 8 bases and J gave up 3 bases; unmatched junction bases: 5. CDR1 MNHNS and CDR2 SASEGT come from the germline V gene. The CDR3 extends over 14 amino acids. CDR3 loop: CASGLTSGSYEQYF. The CDR3 nucleotides are TGTGCCAGCGGGTTGACTAGCGGGAGCTACGAGCAGTACTTC.

The sample holds a few counts of this clone. This chain joins TRBV27 and TRBJ2-7, with D possibly TRBD1 on 6 matching bases. Germline V gene sequence: CDR1 MNHEY, CDR2 SMNVEV (reference sequence). Trimming shortened V by 9 bases and J by 0 bases, and 15 bases separated the two germline ends. The CDR3 contains 14 residues. Here the CDR3 DNA reads TGTGCCAGGACCCGGACAGCCAACTCCTACGAGCAGTACTTC. It yields the protein CARTRTANSYEQYF.

The gene calls are TRBV5-1 and TRBJ2-3; TRBD1 is a possible D gene (6 bases). The CDR3 is 16 residues long. Per germline, CDR1 SGHRS and CDR2 YFSETQ. V was clipped by 3 bases and J by 2 bases, with 16 bases between them. The CDR3 nucleotides are TGCGCCAGCAGCTCCCTGGGGGCGGCCCCCACAGATACGCAGTATTTT. Translation: CASSSLGAAPTDTQYF.

The J gene is TRBJ2-1, the V gene TRBV5-1; D gene uncertain. From germline, CDR1 is SGHRS and CDR2 YFSETQ. The CDR3 extends over 16 amino acids. Trimming removed 4 bases from V and 0 bases from J, with 14 bases in between. The CDR3 reads CASSQLRTSSYNEQFF. The CDR3 region has the DNA TGCGCCAGCAGCCAACTGCGGACGAGCTCCTACAATGAGCAGTTCTTC.

The chain uses TRBV5-4 and TRBJ2-3; D is perhaps TRBD1 (5 bases). CDR1 and CDR2 (germline): SGHNT, YYREEE (reference sequence). This CDR3 contains 17 residues. V was shortened by 2 bases and J by 4 bases, with 20 bases between the two germline ends. CDR3 nucleotide sequence: TGTGCCAGCAGCTTAGATCAGTCCCGCCAGGGTCCAGATACGCAGTATTTT. It translates to CASSLDQSRQGPDTQYF.

As to this clone: An end of the junction differs from the germline gene, which may be a read error. The rearrangement joins TRBV28 to TRBJ1-4; no firm D call. There are 11 residues in the CDR3. Germline loops: CDR1 MDHEN, CDR2 SYDVKM. CDR3 in DNA: TGCGCCCTTCGTATCGAGGGAGAACTGTTTTTT. Protein product: CALRIEGELFF.

The V gene is TRBV4-3, the J gene TRBJ1-3; possibly TRBD1 for D (6 bases). CDR3 length equals 14 residues. Trimming pared 3 bases from V and 4 bases from J, leaving 10 bases between. Germline values: CDR1 LGHNA, CDR2 YSLEER. The CDR3 nucleotides read TGCGCCAGCAGCCAGGGGGCTCTCGGAAACACCATATATTTT. This translates into CASSQGALGNTIYF.

The chain carries TRBV7-6 and TRBJ2-6; 8 positions agree with TRBD2. The length of the CDR3 is 16 residues. V gave up 7 bases and J gave up 2 bases; unmatched junction bases: 7. Germline V lookup: CDR1 SGHVS, CDR2 FNYEAQ. The CDR3 coding sequence is TGTGCCAGCACCCGACGGGGGGGGACTGGGGCCAACGTCCTGACTTTC. Protein: CASTRRGGTGANVLTF.

This chain connects TRBV30 to TRBJ2-1; 12 nucleotides align to TRBD2. Germline V gene sequence: CDR1 GTSNPN, CDR2 SVGIG (reference sequence). Germline trimming cut 5 bases from V and 6 bases from J; bases unmatched to any gene: 17. The CDR3 length is 18 residues. The CDR3 DNA reads TGTGCCTGGGTGTTGACTAGCGGGAGACTCTCGGTAGGCAATGAGCAGTTCTTC. The encoded protein is CAWVLTSGRLSVGNEQFF.

The rearrangement joins TRBV7-9 to TRBJ2-7; D is unresolved. The V end lost 5 bases, the J end lost 2 bases, and 13 bases lay between the germline ends. From germline, CDR1 is SEHNR and CDR2 FQNEAQ (reference sequence). This CDR3 has 14 amino acids. This CDR3 reads CASSDPSAAYEQYF. The CDR3 nucleotides read TGTGCCAGCAGCGACCCGAGCGCGGCCTACGAGCAGTACTTC.

The rearrangement uses TRBV30 and TRBJ2-2; 11 positions match TRBD2. J gave up 5 bases and V 0 bases, and 11 bases lay outside the gene matches. CDR1 and CDR2 from the germline V gene are GTSNPN and SVGIG (reference sequence). There are 18 residues in the CDR3. The CDR3 loop reads CAWSVLLAGVRGTGELFF. CDR3 in DNA: TGTGCCTGGAGTGTACTACTAGCGGGAGTAAGGGGGACCGGGGAGCTGTTTTTT.